This TCR beta chain was sequenced for a study of a mutant IDH1 vaccine in newly diagnosed glioma. Whole-study context: Following radiotherapy alone, or alongside temozolomide cycles, vaccination was started after an interval of 4-6 weeks.

As to time point: week 23, last vaccination. Doses consisted of 300 ug of mutant IDH1 20-mer peptide each, paired with topical imiquimod. Sequencing was performed with immunoSEQ multiplex PCR; in TCRdb, only in-frame clones are kept and a portion is missing. This repertoire shows some 29,000 clones, approximately 82% found once; its top ten account for approximately 15%. In regard to this clone: Its antigen remains unknown.

This CDR3 is 16 amino acids long. V gave up 0 bases and J gave up 4 bases, with 15 bases separating them. Per germline, CDR1 LGHNA and CDR2 YNFKEQ. This TCR derives from a woman aged 25 to 39 with glioma. The gene calls are TRBV4-2 and TRBJ1-1; D perhaps matches TRBD1 (6 bases). The starting material was PBMCs, obtained from a glioma patient whose treatment included an IDH1 peptide vaccine. CDR3 DNA: TGTGCCAGCAGCCAAGACCGGGGGGGAGGGGGCACTGAAGCTTTCTTT. Translating it yields CASSQDRGGGGTEAFF.